The 9 T cell receptor beta chains reported below all come from one sample, sequenced in a study of CD8+ T cells in alopecia areata. Extraction of RNA preceded its reverse transcription into cDNA, which served as the sequencing template. Libraries were prepared by immunoSEQ multiplex PCR; TCRdb keeps only in-frame clonotypes and omits some of them. This sample has 200,000 to 250,000 clones, with 30% to 40% found just once. Treatment in this sample: oral pan-JAK inhibitor, 5-10 mg twice daily. The sample was CD4+ T cells sorted from blood, taken at approximately week 30, from a patient treated with tofacitinib. Receptors originate from a human donor with alopecia areata.

V gene TRBV29-1 combines with J gene TRBJ2-7; 12 positions agree with TRBD1. Losses at the gene ends were 1 base for V and 6 bases for J; bases not matched to a gene: 10. The length of the CDR3 is 16 residues. Germline V CDR1 and CDR2: SQVTM, ANQGSEA. For the CDR3, the DNA is TGCAGCGTTGAAGCCCCTCTGGGACAGGGGGCAGGCGAGCAGTACTTC. Protein: CSVEAPLGQGAGEQYF.

This chain uses TRBV25-1 with TRBJ2-5; D is perhaps TRBD1 (6 bases). Germline V lookup: CDR1 MGHDK, CDR2 SYGVNS. The CDR3 has 13 residues. Trimming took 7 bases from V and 6 from J, leaving 15 bases between them. CDR3 sequence reads: CASTRGLAKTQYF. The CDR3 region has the DNA TGTGCCAGCACCAGGGGCCTGGCTAAGACCCAGTACTTC.

This clone was recorded a few times. The chain uses TRBV27 and TRBJ1-3, with TRBD1 as a possible D gene (6 bases). CDR3 length equals 13 residues. V was clipped by 7 bases and J by 4 bases, with 11 bases between them. Germline V gene sequence: CDR1 MNHEY, CDR2 SMNVEV (reference sequence). CDR3 nucleotide sequence: TGTGCCAGCACCACAGGGACAGGAAACACCATATATTTT. This codes for CASTTGTGNTIYF.

The CDR3 bases are TGTGCCAGCTCACCAAAGGACCTAGGGGTGAATGAGCAGTTCTTC. Its protein product is CASSPKDLGVNEQFF. The chain combines TRBV18 with TRBJ2-1, with D possibly TRBD1 on 5 matching bases. Germline V gene sequence: CDR1 KGHSH, CDR2 LQKENI. V was pared by 2 bases and J by 7 bases, with 15 bases between. The CDR3 contains 15 residues.

The genes are TRBV4-1 and TRBJ1-5; D may be TRBD1 (6 bases). V lost 0 bases, J lost 6 bases, and 12 bases lay in between. The CDR3 runs 15 residues. Germline lookup yields CDR1 MGHRA and CDR2 YSYEKL. For the CDR3, the DNA is TGCGCCAGCAGCCAAGAAGGGGGGGCGGGTCAGCCCCAGCATTTT. Protein product: CASSQEGGAGQPQHF.

The chain joins TRBV14 to TRBJ1-3; 7 bases match TRBD1. The CDR3 is 15 amino acids. CDR1 is SGHDN and CDR2 is FVKESK in the germline V gene. The V segment lost 1 base and the J segment 2 bases; nucleotides outside the gene matches: 2. DNA of the CDR3: TGTGCCAGCAGCCAAGCCGGGACAGCTGGAAACACCATATATTTT. Translated: CASSQAGTAGNTIYF.

There are a few counts of this clone. The rearrangement joins TRBV15 to TRBJ1-4; perhaps TRBD1 as D (5 bases). This CDR3 comprises 13 residues. Trimming pared 0 bases from V and 7 bases from J, leaving 6 bases between. In germline, CDR1 is LNHNV, CDR2 YYDKDF (reference sequence). This CDR3 reads CATSRDGGEKLFF. For the CDR3, the DNA is TGTGCCACCAGCAGAGATGGGGGTGAAAAACTGTTTTTT.

This clone was picked up a small number of times. V gene TRBV6-6 combines with J gene TRBJ2-1; D possibly corresponds to TRBD2 (6 bases). Trimming took off 8 bases at V and 1 base at J, with 12 bases between the two ends. Germline loops: CDR1 MNHNY, CDR2 SVGAGI (reference sequence). The CDR3 extends over 14 amino acids. In nucleotides, the CDR3 is TGTGCCAGCCTCCTACGGGGGTCCTACAATGAGCAGTTCTTC. Translation gives CASLLRGSYNEQFF.

This chain joins TRBV6-4 and TRBJ2-7; TRBD2 might be the D (5 bases). CDR1 MRHNA and CDR2 SNTAGT come from the germline V gene. Trimming pared 0 bases from V and 0 bases from J, leaving 18 bases between. The CDR3 contains 18 residues. The CDR3 DNA is TGTGCCAGCAGTGACTCGAGCCCCGGGAATCAAAGCTCCTACGAGCAGTACTTC. Encoded protein: CASSDSSPGNQSSYEQYF.